This record covers a single TCR beta chain. Its antigen is not yet known. Base-call qualities are not available, and no considerably larger clone is one nucleotide away. The CDR3 sequence holds 13 residues, the cysteine and phenylalanine included. Kept here is only the CDR3 DNA, which spans 39 bases and is read in frame from base 1. A distance of 9 bases separates the germline ends of V and J, which lose 5 bases and 5 bases respectively. The germline V gene encodes CDR1 SNHLY and CDR2 FYNNEI. One collaborating source in Seattle enrolled patients while the patients were actively infected and followed the patients over time throughout the course of disease. Collaborating institutions collected whole blood in K2EDTA tubes following their own protocols. For TCRbeta analysis, collaborator samples were shipped as frozen whole blood, as isolated PBMCs, or as DNA extracted from either sample type. The immunoSEQ Assay, a bias-controlled multiplex PCR, was used to amplify TCRbeta CDR3 regions from genomic DNA. The original pipeline was this. Within the assay, amplification of reference gene primers was used to estimate how many nucleated cells each sample contained. Sequence reads were collapsed and filtered to measure the absolute abundance of every unique TCRbeta CDR3 rearrangement. Productive Simpson clonality was computed per sample as the square root of Simpson's diversity index over productive rearrangements. The source is immuneACCESS, and TCRdb retained only in-frame sequences with V and J called. Part of the clones is not carried over; for the studies checked, unresolved V genes explain less than half of this, and the remainder is unexplained. D and trimming come from the DNA, and the V and J calls and clone size come from that table. The sample records 65,000 to 70,000 clones, 75% to 90% of which are singletons. The leading ten clones occupy approximately 16% of the sample.

This specimen belongs to a study of blood T cell repertoires in COVID-19 (dated by TCRdb to 2019 to 2021). Notes on the research overall: Collaborator samples came from the United States, Italy and Spain and covered acute and convalescent phases of COVID-19. The prospective study material was composed of cDNA or gDNA derived from T cells, B-cell-depleted T cells, or PBMCs. Samples came from the ongoing ImmuneRACE study (first 160 participants) plus 1,254 subjects from 6 global collaborators. The sample metadata nearly always contained a de-identified subject ID, COVID-19 status, age in years and sex. HLA class I and class II types, where available, came from metadata supplied by the sample provider rather than from assay-based typing. The repertoires were made available in a free public database intended to serve as a resource for research on the immune response to SARS-CoV-2. Subjects who had been exposed to COVID-19, were actively infected with it, or had recovered from it provided the deeply sampled blood TCRbeta repertoires that made up the dataset. Here is what the overall study found, with its caveats: How much clinical and demographic metadata was included differed by source and by participant, and the metadata was provided uncurated.

The chain is assembled from TRBV2 and TRBJ2-2, with no D gene named confidently. The clonotype comes from a man aged 35 to 55 with COVID-19, enrolled during active disease. Sequencing was performed on peripheral blood. The CDR3 amino acid sequence is: CASSPTVTGELFF. The bases read TGTGCCAGCAGTCCCACAGTAACCGGGGAGCTGTTTTTT.